This T cell receptor beta chain was identified during a study of CD8 T cells in Susac syndrome. Points from the study as a whole: The study acknowledged a relatively small number of individuals in its TCR sequencing and HLA analysis.

The ends lost 2 bases at V and 7 bases at J; junction bases unmatched: 8. In germline, CDR1 is MNHNY, CDR2 SVGAGI (reference sequence). The CDR3 runs to 15 residues. RNA in amounts of 0.5 to 1 ug was reverse transcribed with random hexamers. A multiplex approach, immunoSEQ multiplex PCR, amplified TCR beta CDR3 across 54 Vbeta and 13 Jbeta. TCRdb recomputed calls from the immunoSEQ multiplex PCR reads with MiXCR, one row per CDR3 protein. Among a few hundred thousand distinct CDR3 sequences listed, more than 80% were seen once. A remark on this clonotype: Its antigen is not identified.

The sequenced target, TCR beta, came from blood CD8+ and CD4+ T cells. TEMRA cells were FACS-enriched and CD8+ and CD4+ T cells negatively isolated. The chain links TRBV6-6 to TRBJ2-1; 7 bases agree with TRBD2. The source material was CD8+ T cells from PBMCs. This receptor was taken from a human donor with multiple sclerosis. The DNA for the CDR3 is TGTGCCAGCAGTTACGTGGCGGGAGACGGGAATGAGCAGTTCTTC. Residues: CASSYVAGDGNEQFF.